This TCR beta chain appears in the sequencing data of a study of cytomegalovirus exposure and HLA in healthy donors. Study-wide results and caveats: In a later analysis, donors in an Asian-associated ancestry cluster reportedly had fewer N-insertions in productive TCRs than the cohort mean. In a later analysis, TCR beta V- and J-gene trimming was associated with a missense DCLRE1C variant.

Each of the donors was a healthy bone marrow donor. At the time of sampling, donors were nominally healthy, though unrecorded immune exposures were likely. A remark on this clone: The antigen is undetermined.

Amplification used 60 Vbeta primers and 13 Jbeta primers. Repertoires were generated with immunoSEQ multiplex PCR, while TCRdb's copy carries only in-frame clones and drops some. The table lists 95,000 to 150,000 clones, more than 55% of them singletons, with 1.5% in the top ten. This TCR came from a man younger than 35 in good health and CMV-seronegative. Sequenced input: PBMCs.

The CDR3 is CASSRGNTEAFF. In nucleotides, the CDR3 is TGTGCCAGCAGCCGAGGAAACACTGAAGCTTTCTTT. The chain has TRBV6-5 and TRBJ1-1; no clear D. CDR1 and CDR2 (germline): MNHEY, SVGAGI. The CDR3 contains 12 residues. Trimming pared 6 bases from V and 2 bases from J, leaving 7 bases between.